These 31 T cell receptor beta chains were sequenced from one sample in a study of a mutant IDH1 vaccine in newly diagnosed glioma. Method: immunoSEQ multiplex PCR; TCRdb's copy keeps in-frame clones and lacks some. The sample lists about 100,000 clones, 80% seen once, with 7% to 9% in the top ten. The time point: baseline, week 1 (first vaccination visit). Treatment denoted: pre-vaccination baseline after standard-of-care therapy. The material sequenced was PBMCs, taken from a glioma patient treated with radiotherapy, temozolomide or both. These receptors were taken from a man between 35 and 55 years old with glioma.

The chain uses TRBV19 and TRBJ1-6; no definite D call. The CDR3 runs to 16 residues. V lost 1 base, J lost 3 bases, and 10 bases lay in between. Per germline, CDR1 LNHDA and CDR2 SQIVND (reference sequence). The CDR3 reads CASSIAPGSYNSPLHF. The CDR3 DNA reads TGTGCCAGTAGTATAGCGCCGGGAAGCTATAATTCACCCCTCCACTTT.

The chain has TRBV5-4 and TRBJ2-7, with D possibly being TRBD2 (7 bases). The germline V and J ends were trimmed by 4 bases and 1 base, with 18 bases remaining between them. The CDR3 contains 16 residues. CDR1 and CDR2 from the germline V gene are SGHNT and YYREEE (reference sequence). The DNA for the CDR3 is TGTGCCAGCAGCCGAGGTGCGGGGGCGACATCCTACGAGCAGTACTTC. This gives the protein CASSRGAGATSYEQYF. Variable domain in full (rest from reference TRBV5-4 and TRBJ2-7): ETGVTQSPTHLIKTRGQQVTLRCSSQSGHNTVSWYQQALGQGPQFIFQYYREEENGRGNFPPRFSGLQFPNYSSELNVNALELDDSALYLCASSRGAGATSYEQYFGPGTRLTVT.

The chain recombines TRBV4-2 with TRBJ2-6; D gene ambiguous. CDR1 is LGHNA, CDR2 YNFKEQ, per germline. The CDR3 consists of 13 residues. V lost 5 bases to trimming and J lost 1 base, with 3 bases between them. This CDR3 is CASSFSGANVLTF. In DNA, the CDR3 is TGTGCCAGCAGCTTTTCTGGGGCCAACGTCCTGACTTTC.

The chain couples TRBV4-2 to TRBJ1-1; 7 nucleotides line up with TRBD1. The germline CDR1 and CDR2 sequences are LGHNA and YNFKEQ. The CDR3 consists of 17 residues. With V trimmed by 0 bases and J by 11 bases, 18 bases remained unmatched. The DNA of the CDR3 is TGTGCCAGCAGCCAAGATAGGGGACAGCGGAGTACCACTAGGGCTTTCTTT. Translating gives CASSQDRGQRSTTRAFF.

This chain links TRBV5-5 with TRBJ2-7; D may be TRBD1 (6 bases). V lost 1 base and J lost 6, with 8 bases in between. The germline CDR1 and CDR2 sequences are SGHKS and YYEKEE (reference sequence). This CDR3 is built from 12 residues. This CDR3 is CASSLMTGEQYF. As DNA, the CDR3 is TGTGCCAGCAGCTTGATGACAGGCGAGCAGTACTTC.

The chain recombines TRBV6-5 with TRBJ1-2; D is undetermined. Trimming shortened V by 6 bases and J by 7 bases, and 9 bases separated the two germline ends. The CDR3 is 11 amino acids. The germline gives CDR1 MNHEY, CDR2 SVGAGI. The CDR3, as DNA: TGTGCCAGCAGCTCGGTCTCTGGCTACACCTTC. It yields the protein CASSSVSGYTF.

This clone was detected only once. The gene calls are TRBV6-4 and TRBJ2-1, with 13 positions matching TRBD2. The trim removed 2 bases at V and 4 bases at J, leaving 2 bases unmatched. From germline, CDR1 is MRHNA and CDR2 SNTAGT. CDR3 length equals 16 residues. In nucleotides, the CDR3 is TGTGCCAGCAGTGACCAGGGACTAGCGGGGTACAATGAGCAGTTCTTC. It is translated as CASSDQGLAGYNEQFF.

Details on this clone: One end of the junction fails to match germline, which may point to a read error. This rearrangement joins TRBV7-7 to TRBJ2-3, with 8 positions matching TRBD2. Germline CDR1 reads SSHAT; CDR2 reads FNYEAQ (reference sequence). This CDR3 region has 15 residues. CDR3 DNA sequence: TGTGCTAGCAGCTCGGGACTAGGAGACACAGATACGCAGTATTTT. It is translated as CASSSGLGDTDTQYF.

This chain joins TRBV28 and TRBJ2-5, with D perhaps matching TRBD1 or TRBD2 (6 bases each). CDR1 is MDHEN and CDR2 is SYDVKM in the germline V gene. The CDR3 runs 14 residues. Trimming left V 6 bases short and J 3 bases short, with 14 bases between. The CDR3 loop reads CASRGGNPEETQYF. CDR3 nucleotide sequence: TGTGCCAGCAGAGGGGGGAATCCGGAAGAGACCCAGTACTTC.

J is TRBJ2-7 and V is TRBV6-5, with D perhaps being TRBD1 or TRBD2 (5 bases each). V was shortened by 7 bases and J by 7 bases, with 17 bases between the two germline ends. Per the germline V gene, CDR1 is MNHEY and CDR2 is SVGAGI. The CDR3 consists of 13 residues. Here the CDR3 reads CASTPGTPREQYF. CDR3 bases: TGTGCCAGCACGCCCGGGACCCCGAGGGAGCAGTACTTC.

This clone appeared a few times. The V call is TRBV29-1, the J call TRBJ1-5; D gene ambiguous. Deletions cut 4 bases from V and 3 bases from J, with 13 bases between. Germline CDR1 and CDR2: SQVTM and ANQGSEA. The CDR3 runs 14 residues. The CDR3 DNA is TGCAGCGTTGGCCGCCCGAGGGACAATCAGCCCCAGCATTTT. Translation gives CSVGRPRDNQPQHF.

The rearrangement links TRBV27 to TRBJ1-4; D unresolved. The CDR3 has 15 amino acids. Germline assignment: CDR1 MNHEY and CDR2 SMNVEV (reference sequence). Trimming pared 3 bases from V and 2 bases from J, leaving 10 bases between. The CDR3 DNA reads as TGTGCCAGCAGTTTGACGTTGGCGACTAATGAAAAACTGTTTTTT. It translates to CASSLTLATNEKLFF. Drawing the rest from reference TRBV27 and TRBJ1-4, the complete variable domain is EAQVTQNPRYLITVTGKKLTVTCSQNMNHEYMSWYRQDPGLGLRQIYYSMNVEVTDKGDVPEGYKVSRKEKRNFPLILESPSPNQTSLYFCASSLTLATNEKLFFGSGTQLSVL.

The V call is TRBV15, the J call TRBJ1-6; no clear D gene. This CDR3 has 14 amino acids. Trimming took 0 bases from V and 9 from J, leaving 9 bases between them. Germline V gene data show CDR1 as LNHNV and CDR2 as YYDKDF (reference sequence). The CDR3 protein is CATSRDIQRSPLHF. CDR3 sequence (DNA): TGTGCCACCAGCAGAGATATACAGCGTTCACCCCTCCACTTT.

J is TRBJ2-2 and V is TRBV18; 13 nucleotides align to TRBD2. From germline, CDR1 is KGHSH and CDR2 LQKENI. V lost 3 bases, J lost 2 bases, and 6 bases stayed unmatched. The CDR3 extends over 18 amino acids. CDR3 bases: TGTGCCAGCTCACCGATCGGACTAGCGGGGGCCAACACCGGGGAGCTGTTTTTT. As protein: CASSPIGLAGANTGELFF. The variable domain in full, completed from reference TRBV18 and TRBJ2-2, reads NAGVMQNPRHLVRRRGQEARLRCSPMKGHSHVYWYRQLPEEGLKFMVYLQKENIIDESGMPKERFSAEFPKEGPSILRIQQVVRGDSAAYFCASSPIGLAGANTGELFFGEGSRLTVL.

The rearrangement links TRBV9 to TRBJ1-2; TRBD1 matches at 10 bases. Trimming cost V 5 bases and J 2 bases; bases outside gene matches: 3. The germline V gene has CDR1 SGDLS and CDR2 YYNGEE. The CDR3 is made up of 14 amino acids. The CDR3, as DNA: TGTGCCAGCAGAACGACAGGGGGCAACTATGGCTACACCTTC. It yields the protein CASRTTGGNYGYTF.

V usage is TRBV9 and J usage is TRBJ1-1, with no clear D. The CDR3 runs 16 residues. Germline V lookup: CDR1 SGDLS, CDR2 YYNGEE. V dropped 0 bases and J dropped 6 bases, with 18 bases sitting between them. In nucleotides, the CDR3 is TGTGCCAGCAGCGTAGGTCCCGGCGGAATGTTGGCTGAAGCTTTCTTT. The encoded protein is CASSVGPGGMLAEAFF. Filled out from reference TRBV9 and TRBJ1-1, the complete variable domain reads DSGVTQTPKHLITATGQRVTLRCSPRSGDLSVYWYQQSLDQGLQFLIQYYNGEERAKGNILERFSAQQFPDLHSELNLSSLELGDSALYFCASSVGPGGMLAEAFFGQGTRLTVV.

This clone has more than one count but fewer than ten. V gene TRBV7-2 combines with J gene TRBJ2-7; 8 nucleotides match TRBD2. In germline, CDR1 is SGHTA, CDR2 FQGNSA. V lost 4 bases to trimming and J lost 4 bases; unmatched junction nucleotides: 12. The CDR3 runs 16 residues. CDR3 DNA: TGTGCCAGCAGCTGGGGCGGGGGGCGTATTATTTACGAGCAGTACTTC. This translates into CASSWGGGRIIYEQYF.

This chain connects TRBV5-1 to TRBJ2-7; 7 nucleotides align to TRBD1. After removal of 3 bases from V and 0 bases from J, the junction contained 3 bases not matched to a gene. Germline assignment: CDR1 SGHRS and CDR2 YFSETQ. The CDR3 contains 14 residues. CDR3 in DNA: TGCGCCAGCAGCTGGGACAGAGGCTCCTACGAGCAGTACTTC. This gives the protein CASSWDRGSYEQYF. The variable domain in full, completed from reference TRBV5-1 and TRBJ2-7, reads KAGVTQTPRYLIKTRGQQVTLSCSPISGHRSVSWYQQTPGQGLQFLFEYFSETQRNKGNFPGRFSGRQFSNSRSEMNVSTLELGDSALYLCASSWDRGSYEQYFGPGTRLTVT.

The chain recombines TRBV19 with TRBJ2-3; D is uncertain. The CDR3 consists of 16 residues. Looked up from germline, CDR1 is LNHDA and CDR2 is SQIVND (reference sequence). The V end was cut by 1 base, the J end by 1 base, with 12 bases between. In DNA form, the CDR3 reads TGTGCCAGTAGTATAGGCCTTTCTTTTGGCACAGATACGCAGTATTTT. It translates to CASSIGLSFGTDTQYF.

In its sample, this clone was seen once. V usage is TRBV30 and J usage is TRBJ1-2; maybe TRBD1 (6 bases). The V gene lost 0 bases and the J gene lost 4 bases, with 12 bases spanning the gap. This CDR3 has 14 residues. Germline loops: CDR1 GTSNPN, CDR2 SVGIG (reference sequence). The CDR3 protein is CAWSVRGAGYGYTF. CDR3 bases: TGTGCCTGGAGTGTACGGGGGGCGGGCTATGGCTACACCTTC. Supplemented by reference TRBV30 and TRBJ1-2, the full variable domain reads SQTIHQWPATLVQPVGSPLSLECTVEGTSNPNLYWYRQAAGRGLQLLFYSVGIGQISSEVPQNLSASRPQDRQFILSSKKLLLSDSGFYLCAWSVRGAGYGYTFGSGTRLTVV.

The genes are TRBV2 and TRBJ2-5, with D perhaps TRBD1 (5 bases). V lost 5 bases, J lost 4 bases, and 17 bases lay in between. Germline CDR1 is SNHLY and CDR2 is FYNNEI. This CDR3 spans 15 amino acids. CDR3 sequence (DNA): TGTGCCAGCAGTCCTTCTTCACAGGAGCGAGAGACCCAGTACTTC. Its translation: CASSPSSQERETQYF.

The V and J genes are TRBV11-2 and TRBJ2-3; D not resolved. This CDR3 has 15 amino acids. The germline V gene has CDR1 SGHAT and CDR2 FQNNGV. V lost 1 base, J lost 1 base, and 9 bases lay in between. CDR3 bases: TGTGCCAGCAGCTTAGGTGGAATCCGCACAGATACGCAGTATTTT. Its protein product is CASSLGGIRTDTQYF.

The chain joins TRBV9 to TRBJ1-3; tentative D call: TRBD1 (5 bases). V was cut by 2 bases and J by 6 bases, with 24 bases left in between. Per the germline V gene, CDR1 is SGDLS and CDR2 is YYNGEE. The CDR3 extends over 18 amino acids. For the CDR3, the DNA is TGTGCCAGCAGCGTCGACCCCTGGACACCAAGAGTTGAAAACACCATATATTTT. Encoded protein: CASSVDPWTPRVENTIYF. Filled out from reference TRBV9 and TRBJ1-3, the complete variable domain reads DSGVTQTPKHLITATGQRVTLRCSPRSGDLSVYWYQQSLDQGLQFLIQYYNGEERAKGNILERFSAQQFPDLHSELNLSSLELGDSALYFCASSVDPWTPRVENTIYFGEGSWLTVV.

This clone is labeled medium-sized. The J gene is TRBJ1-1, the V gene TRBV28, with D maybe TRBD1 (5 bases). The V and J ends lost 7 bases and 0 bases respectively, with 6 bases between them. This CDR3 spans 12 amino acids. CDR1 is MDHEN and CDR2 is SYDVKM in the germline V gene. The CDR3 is CASKGLNTEAFF. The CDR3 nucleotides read TGTGCCAGCAAGGGGTTGAACACTGAAGCTTTCTTT. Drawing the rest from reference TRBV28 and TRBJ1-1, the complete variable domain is DVKVTQSSRYLVKRTGEKVFLECVQDMDHENMFWYRQDPGLGLRLIYFSYDVKMKEKGDIPEGYSVSREKKERFSLILESASTNQTSMYLCASKGLNTEAFFGQGTRLTVV.

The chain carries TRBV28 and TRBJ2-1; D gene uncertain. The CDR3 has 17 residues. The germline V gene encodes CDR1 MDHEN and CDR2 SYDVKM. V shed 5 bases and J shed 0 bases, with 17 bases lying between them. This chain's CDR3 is CASSPPLGAGSYNEQFF. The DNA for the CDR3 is TGTGCCAGCAGTCCCCCGCTTGGCGCCGGCTCCTACAATGAGCAGTTCTTC.

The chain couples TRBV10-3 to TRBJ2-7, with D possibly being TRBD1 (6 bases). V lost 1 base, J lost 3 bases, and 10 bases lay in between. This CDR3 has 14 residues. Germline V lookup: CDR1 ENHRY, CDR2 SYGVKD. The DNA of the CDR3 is TGTGCCATCAGTGAGTTAGGACAGTACTACGAGCAGTACTTC. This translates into CAISELGQYYEQYF.

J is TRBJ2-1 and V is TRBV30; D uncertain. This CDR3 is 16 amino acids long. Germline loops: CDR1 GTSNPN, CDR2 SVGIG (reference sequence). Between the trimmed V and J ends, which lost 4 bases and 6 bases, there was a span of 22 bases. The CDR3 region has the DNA TGTGCCTGGACCCCTAATGGCCTTCAAAAGGGCAATGAGCAGTTCTTC. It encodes CAWTPNGLQKGNEQFF. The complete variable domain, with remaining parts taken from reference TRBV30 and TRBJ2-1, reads SQTIHQWPATLVQPVGSPLSLECTVEGTSNPNLYWYRQAAGRGLQLLFYSVGIGQISSEVPQNLSASRPQDRQFILSSKKLLLSDSGFYLCAWTPNGLQKGNEQFFGPGTRLTVL.

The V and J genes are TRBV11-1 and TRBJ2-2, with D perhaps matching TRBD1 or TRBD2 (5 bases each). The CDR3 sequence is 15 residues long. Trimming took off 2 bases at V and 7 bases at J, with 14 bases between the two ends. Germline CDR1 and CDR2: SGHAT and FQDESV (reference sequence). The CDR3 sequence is CASSLLRGTGGELFF. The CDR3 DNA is TGTGCCAGCAGCTTACTCCGGGGCACCGGCGGGGAGCTGTTTTTT.

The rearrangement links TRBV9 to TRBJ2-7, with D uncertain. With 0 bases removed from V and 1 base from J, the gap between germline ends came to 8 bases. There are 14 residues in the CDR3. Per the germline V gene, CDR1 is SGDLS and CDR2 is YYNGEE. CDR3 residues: CASSVGGLSYEQYF. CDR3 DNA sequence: TGTGCCAGCAGCGTAGGAGGCCTTTCCTACGAGCAGTACTTC.

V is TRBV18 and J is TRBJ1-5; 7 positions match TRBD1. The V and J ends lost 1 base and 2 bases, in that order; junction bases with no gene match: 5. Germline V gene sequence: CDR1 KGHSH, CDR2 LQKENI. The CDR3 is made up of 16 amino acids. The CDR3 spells CASSPQGAGGNQPQHF. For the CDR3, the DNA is TGTGCCAGCTCACCACAGGGGGCAGGGGGCAATCAGCCCCAGCATTTT.

The CDR3 DNA is TGTGCCAGCAGTGCTAGACAGGGTCTGAACACTGAAGCTTTCTTT. It is translated as CASSARQGLNTEAFF. The V gene is TRBV6-1, the J gene TRBJ1-1; 7 nucleotides match TRBD1. Trimming at V came to 4 bases and at J to 0 bases, leaving 5 bases not matched to a gene. Per germline, CDR1 MNHNS and CDR2 SASEGT. This CDR3 region has 15 residues.